A selection of T cell receptor beta chains follows, all from one sample in a study of T cells in Graves' hyperthyroidism and ophthalmopathy. TCRdb processed the multiplex PCR reads anew with MiXCR; each CDR3 protein has one entry. The data hold a few hundred thousand distinct CDR3 sequences, with 14% observed a single time. Material for sequencing was blood. The receptors were gathered from a middle-aged woman with Graves' hyperthyroidism. CDR3s include the opening cysteine and the closing phenylalanine or tryptophan. Each record gives: CDR3 length, J gene, clone size, V gene, D gene, CDR3 protein, CDR3 DNA. D genes are given only for firm matches. Rows give clone size only sometimes, using once, few, many, or a class for an expanded clone.

length: 13
J: TRBJ2-1
size: many
V: TRBV28
D: NA
CDR3: CASSYGIHNEQFF
DNA: TGTGCCAGCAGTTATGGAATCCACAATGAGCAGTTCTTC

length: 16
J: TRBJ2-7
size: many
V: TRBV4-1
D: TRBD1
CDR3: CASSQGSGQGSYEQYF
DNA: TGCGCCAGCAGCCAAGGTTCTGGACAGGGCTCCTACGAGCAGTACTTC

length: 15
J: TRBJ1-1
size: many
V: TRBV18
D: NA
CDR3: CASSPFPAGNTEAFF
DNA: TGTGCCAGCTCACCGTTCCCGGCGGGGAACACTGAAGCTTTCTTT

length: 14
J: TRBJ1-2
size: many
V: TRBV6-1
D: NA
CDR3: CASSYFQGGNGYTF
DNA: TGTGCCAGCAGTTATTTTCAGGGAGGAAATGGCTACACCTTC

length: 14
J: TRBJ2-7
size: many
V: TRBV2
D: TRBD2
CDR3: CASSATGGPYEQYF
DNA: TGTGCCAGCAGCGCGACGGGAGGTCCCTACGAGCAGTACTTC

length: 16
J: TRBJ1-5
size: many
V: TRBV28
D: TRBD1
CDR3: CASSLLSGQGNQPQHF
DNA: TGTGCCAGCAGTTTACTCTCGGGACAGGGAAATCAGCCCCAGCATTTT

length: 16
J: TRBJ2-7
size: NA
V: TRBV3-1
D: TRBD2
CDR3: CASSQVGLAGENEQYF
DNA: TGTGCCAGCAGCCAAGTGGGACTAGCGGGAGAAAACGAGCAGTACTTC

length: 16
J: TRBJ2-2
size: few
V: TRBV20-1
D: TRBD2
CDR3: CSARFLSGRAGGELFF
DNA: TGCAGTGCTAGATTTCTCAGCGGGAGGGCCGGGGGGGAGCTGTTTTTT

length: 14
J: TRBJ2-3
size: many
V: TRBV2
D: TRBD2
CDR3: CASPGRETADTQYF
DNA: TGTGCCAGTCCAGGGCGGGAGACCGCAGATACGCAGTATTTT

length: 15
J: TRBJ2-2
size: NA
V: TRBV10-2
D: TRBD2
CDR3: CASRLAGQNTGELFF
DNA: TGCGCCAGCAGGTTAGCGGGACAAAACACCGGGGAGCTGTTTTTT

length: 15
J: TRBJ2-5
size: many
V: TRBV18
D: TRBD2
CDR3: CASSPLTSDTETQYF
DNA: TGTGCCAGCTCACCACTGACTAGCGACACAGAGACCCAGTACTTC

length: 15
J: TRBJ1-2
size: NA
V: TRBV4-2
D: NA
CDR3: CASSPQTEANYGYTF
DNA: TGTGCCAGCAGCCCACAGACAGAAGCTAACTATGGCTACACCTTC

length: 13
J: TRBJ2-7
size: many
V: TRBV20-1
D: TRBD2
CDR3: CSANSGSSYEQYF
DNA: TGCAGTGCCAATAGCGGGAGTTCCTACGAGCAGTACTTC

length: 14
J: TRBJ1-6
size: many
V: TRBV5-5
D: NA
CDR3: CASSLVGANSPLHF
DNA: TGTGCCAGCAGCTTGGTAGGGGCAAATTCACCCCTCCACTTT

length: 14
J: TRBJ2-3
size: many
V: TRBV20-1
D: NA
CDR3: CSAEQALSTDTQYF
DNA: TGCAGTGCAGAACAAGCCCTAAGCACAGATACGCAGTATTTT

length: 16
J: TRBJ2-7
size: few
V: TRBV4-1
D: TRBD2
CDR3: CASSQEGLAGGGEQYF
DNA: TGCGCCAGCAGCCAGGAAGGACTGGCGGGAGGAGGCGAGCAGTACTTC

length: 18
J: TRBJ2-2
size: many
V: TRBV30
D: NA
CDR3: CAWTTRGGGIFNTGELFF
DNA: TGTGCCTGGACCACCCGGGGAGGCGGGATCTTCAACACCGGGGAGCTGTTTTTT

length: 14
J: TRBJ2-7
size: many
V: TRBV3-1
D: NA
CDR3: CASSLPGLSYEQYF
DNA: TGTGCCAGCAGCCTTCCGGGACTCTCCTACGAGCAGTACTTC

length: 16
J: TRBJ2-7
size: NA
V: TRBV6-1
D: NA
CDR3: CASTDQASLYSYEQYF
DNA: TGTGCCAGCACGGATCAGGCTAGCCTATACTCCTACGAGCAGTACTTC

length: 16
J: TRBJ2-1
size: few
V: TRBV3-1
D: TRBD2
CDR3: CASSQASGTRYNEQFF
DNA: TGTGCCAGCAGCCAAGCCAGCGGGACCCGCTACAATGAGCAGTTCTTC

length: 15
J: TRBJ2-1
size: few
V: TRBV19
D: TRBD2
CDR3: CASGLAGGPLNEQFF
DNA: TGTGCCAGTGGATTAGCGGGAGGGCCTTTGAATGAGCAGTTCTTC

length: 12
J: TRBJ2-1
size: many
V: TRBV20-1
D: NA
CDR3: CSARDPDGEQFF
DNA: TGCAGTGCTAGAGATCCAGATGGTGAGCAGTTCTTC

length: 13
J: TRBJ1-2
size: NA
V: TRBV7-3
D: NA
CDR3: CASSLTGGRGYTF
DNA: TGTGCCAGCAGCTTAACGGGGGGTCGGGGCTACACCTTC

length: 12
J: TRBJ1-1
size: few
V: TRBV6-1
D: NA
CDR3: CAGQWGNTEAFF
DNA: TGTGCCGGGCAGTGGGGGAACACTGAAGCTTTCTTT

length: 13
J: TRBJ1-1
size: many
V: TRBV5-5
D: NA
CDR3: CASSKDVSTEAFF
DNA: TGTGCCAGCAGCAAGGACGTCAGCACTGAAGCTTTCTTT

length: 13
J: TRBJ2-1
size: NA
V: TRBV6-2/TRBV6-3
D: NA
CDR3: CASSFGPPGEQFF
DNA: TGTGCCAGCAGTTTCGGACCCCCCGGTGAGCAGTTCTTC

length: 12
J: TRBJ1-1
size: many
V: TRBV3-1
D: NA
CDR3: CASSETGSEAFF
DNA: TGTGCCAGCAGCGAGACAGGATCCGAAGCTTTCTTT

length: 14
J: TRBJ2-7
size: many
V: TRBV28
D: TRBD1
CDR3: CASSNSDRSYEQYF
DNA: TGTGCCAGCAGTAACTCGGACAGGTCCTACGAGCAGTACTTC

length: 15
J: TRBJ2-1
size: many
V: TRBV5-1
D: NA
CDR3: CASSFQPGPYEEQFF
DNA: TGCGCCAGCAGCTTCCAACCGGGACCATACGAAGAGCAGTTCTTC

length: 15
J: TRBJ2-5
size: once
V: TRBV7-9
D: NA
CDR3: CASSLEGRTQETQYF
DNA: TGTGCCAGCAGCTTAGAGGGCCGGACACAAGAGACCCAGTACTTC

length: 16
J: TRBJ2-1
size: medium-sized
V: TRBV12-3/TRBV12-4
D: NA
CDR3: CASSGLSQGNYNEQFF
DNA: TGTGCCAGCAGTGGCCTTAGCCAGGGAAACTACAATGAGCAGTTCTTC